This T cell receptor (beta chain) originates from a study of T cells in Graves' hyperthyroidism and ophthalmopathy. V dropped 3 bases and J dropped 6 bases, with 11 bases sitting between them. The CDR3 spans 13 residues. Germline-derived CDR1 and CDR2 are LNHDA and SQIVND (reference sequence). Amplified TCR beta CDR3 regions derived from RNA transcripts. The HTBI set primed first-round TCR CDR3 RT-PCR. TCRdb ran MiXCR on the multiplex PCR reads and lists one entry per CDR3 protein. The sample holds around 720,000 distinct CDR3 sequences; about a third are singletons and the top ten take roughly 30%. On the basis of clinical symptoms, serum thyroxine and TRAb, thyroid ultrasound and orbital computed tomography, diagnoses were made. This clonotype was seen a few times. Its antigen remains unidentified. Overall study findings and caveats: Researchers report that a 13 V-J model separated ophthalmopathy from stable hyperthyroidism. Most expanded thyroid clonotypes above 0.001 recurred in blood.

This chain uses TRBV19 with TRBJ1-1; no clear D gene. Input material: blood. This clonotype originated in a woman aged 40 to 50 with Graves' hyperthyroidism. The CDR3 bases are TGTGCCAGTAGTATTCGAGGGTCGGCTGAAGCTTTCTTT. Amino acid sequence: CASSIRGSAEAFF.